This T cell receptor (beta chain) was sequenced during a study of blood T cell repertoires in COVID-19. Overall study: Acute and convalescent COVID-19 specimens originated in the United States, Italy and Spain. The analysed material was cDNA or gDNA that came from T cells, B-cell-depleted T cells, or PBMCs.

As originally analysed: Counts of nucleated cells, estimated from reference gene primer amplification, were obtained. Some clones are missing from TCRdb's copy, which holds only in-frame ones; the method was immunoSEQ multiplex PCR. Clone size and the V and J calls come from that table; the DNA yielded D and trimming. The sample contains under 60,000 clones, over 80% of which appear only once. Germline-derived CDR1 and CDR2 are MRHNA and SNTAGT. CDR3 size: 14 residues. V was clipped by 5 bases and J by 4 bases; unmatched bases: 3. Sequences were obtained from peripheral blood. The TCR sequence derives from a human donor in a cohort sampled during active COVID-19. This sequence joins TRBV6-4 and TRBJ2-2; 8 bases align to TRBD2. CDR3 nucleotide sequence: TGTGCCAGCAGTCGGGGGGGGAGCACCGGGGAGCTGTTTTTT. This encodes CASSRGGSTGELFF.